The present TCR beta chain was sequenced within a study of T cell responses to AZD1222 COVID-19 vaccine. The study, taken as a whole, reports: Increases in Spike-specific TCR breadth and depth were seen after two AZD1222 doses.

Clones were read by immunoSEQ multiplex PCR, and TCRdb kept only the in-frame ones, dropping some. The sample consists of roughly 140,000 clones, 88% of them appearing once. Note on this clone: Its antigen is not known.

The source material was peripheral blood, sampled 28 days after the second AZD1222 dose. The receptor's source is an adult who received the AZD1222 COVID-19 vaccine.

The CDR3 protein is CASTPDGGGDYGYTF. CDR3 in DNA: TGTGCCAGCACCCCAGACGGGGGGGGCGACTATGGCTACACCTTC. The chain employs TRBV7-9 and TRBJ1-2; the D gene is possibly TRBD1 (6 bases). This CDR3 is 15 amino acids long. Trimming took off 7 bases at V and 3 bases at J, with 18 bases between the two ends. Germline V gene data show CDR1 as SEHNR and CDR2 as FQNEAQ (reference sequence). Variable domain in full (rest from reference TRBV7-9 and TRBJ1-2): DTGVSQNPRHKITKRGQNVTFRCDPISEHNRLYWYRQTLGQGPEFLTYFQNEAQLEKSRLLSDRFSAERPKGSFSTLEIQRTEQGDSAMYLCASTPDGGGDYGYTFGSGTRLTVV.